This is a list of T cell receptor beta chains from one sample in a study of blood T cell repertoires in COVID-19. TCRdb's copy holds only in-frame clones and misses some; the assay was immunoSEQ multiplex PCR. The sample includes 150,000 to 200,000 clones, 65% to 90% of them seen just once. Sequencing input: peripheral blood. These receptor sequences come from a man in his forties or fifties with active or convalescent COVID-19. CDR3s include the opening cysteine and the closing phenylalanine or tryptophan. The order of the fields is CDR3 protein, CDR3 DNA, J gene, V gene, clone size, D gene. The D gene is left open where the match is weak. Part of the rows lack a size; the others show once, few, many or a class for expanded clones.

CDR3aa: CATSDLWTASYNEQFF
CDR3nt: TGTGCCACCAGTGATTTGTGGACAGCTTCCTACAATGAGCAGTTCTTC
j_gene: TRBJ2-1
v_gene: TRBV24-1
abundance: -
d_gene: -

CDR3aa: CASSFTESNQPQHF
CDR3nt: TGTGCCAGCAGTTTCACTGAAAGCAATCAGCCCCAGCATTTT
j_gene: TRBJ1-5
v_gene: TRBV6-2/TRBV6-3
abundance: -
d_gene: -

CDR3aa: CASSVGQGENTEAFF
CDR3nt: TGTGCCAGCAGCGTGGGACAGGGTGAGAACACTGAAGCTTTCTTT
j_gene: TRBJ1-1
v_gene: TRBV7-9
abundance: -
d_gene: TRBD1

CDR3aa: CASSLTGTYPGELFF
CDR3nt: TGTGCCAGCAGCTTGACAGGAACCTACCCCGGGGAGCTGTTTTTT
j_gene: TRBJ2-2
v_gene: TRBV5-6
abundance: -
d_gene: -

CDR3aa: CASSLGTGANSPLHF
CDR3nt: TGTGCCAGCTCACTGGGGACAGGGGCCAATTCACCCCTCCACTTT
j_gene: TRBJ1-6
v_gene: TRBV18
abundance: -
d_gene: TRBD1

CDR3aa: CASSQDKGADSPLHF
CDR3nt: TGTGCCAGCAGCCAAGACAAGGGGGCGGATTCACCCCTCCACTTT
j_gene: TRBJ1-6
v_gene: TRBV3-1/TRBV3-2
abundance: -
d_gene: TRBD1

CDR3aa: CASSQEPHRGSSNQPQHF
CDR3nt: TGCGCCAGCAGCCAAGAGCCACACAGGGGTTCTAGCAATCAGCCCCAGCATTTT
j_gene: TRBJ1-5
v_gene: TRBV4-1
abundance: -
d_gene: TRBD1

CDR3aa: CASSFTPDTSTEAFF
CDR3nt: TGTGCCAGCAGTTTCACACCAGACACTTCCACTGAAGCTTTCTTT
j_gene: TRBJ1-1
v_gene: TRBV27
abundance: -
d_gene: -

CDR3aa: CASSQGLGTEYNEQFF
CDR3nt: TGCGCCAGCAGCCAAGGCTTGGGGACAGAGTACAATGAGCAGTTCTTC
j_gene: TRBJ2-1
v_gene: TRBV4-1
abundance: -
d_gene: TRBD1

CDR3aa: CASSKGQGWNTEAFF
CDR3nt: TGTGCCAGCAGCAAAGGACAGGGATGGAACACTGAAGCTTTCTTT
j_gene: TRBJ1-1
v_gene: TRBV11-1
abundance: once
d_gene: TRBD1

CDR3aa: CASKGLDTIYF
CDR3nt: TGTGCCAGTAAAGGACTAGACACCATATATTTT
j_gene: TRBJ1-3
v_gene: TRBV19
abundance: -
d_gene: -

CDR3aa: CATRVTGVEETQYF
CDR3nt: TGTGCCACCAGGGTGACAGGGGTTGAAGAGACCCAGTACTTC
j_gene: TRBJ2-5
v_gene: TRBV15
abundance: -
d_gene: TRBD1

CDR3aa: CASSITGQGTEAFF
CDR3nt: TGTGCCAGTAGTATAACCGGACAGGGCACTGAAGCTTTCTTT
j_gene: TRBJ1-1
v_gene: TRBV19
abundance: -
d_gene: TRBD1

CDR3aa: CATNPSAGSTDTQYF
CDR3nt: TGTGCCACCAACCCTAGTGCGGGGAGCACAGATACGCAGTATTTT
j_gene: TRBJ2-3
v_gene: TRBV19
abundance: once
d_gene: -

CDR3aa: CASSHSRRDEQFF
CDR3nt: TGTGCCAGCAGCCACTCTCGCCGCGATGAGCAGTTCTTC
j_gene: TRBJ2-1
v_gene: TRBV6-5
abundance: -
d_gene: -

CDR3aa: CASSVGTLNSPLHF
CDR3nt: TGTGCCAGCAGCGTGGGGACACTTAATTCACCCCTCCACTTT
j_gene: TRBJ1-6
v_gene: TRBV9
abundance: -
d_gene: -

CDR3aa: CASTPSGFAGELFF
CDR3nt: TGCGCCAGCACTCCGAGCGGGTTTGCCGGGGAGCTGTTTTTT
j_gene: TRBJ2-2
v_gene: TRBV5-1
abundance: once
d_gene: -

CDR3aa: CASSQDDSQPQHF
CDR3nt: TGTGCCAGCAGCCAAGACGACAGCCAGCCCCAGCATTTT
j_gene: TRBJ1-5
v_gene: TRBV3-1/TRBV3-2
abundance: -
d_gene: -

CDR3aa: CAWSPAMSGQGYEQYF
CDR3nt: TGTGCCTGGAGCCCGGCTATGTCGGGACAGGGCTACGAGCAGTACTTC
j_gene: TRBJ2-7
v_gene: TRBV30
abundance: -
d_gene: TRBD1

CDR3aa: CASSRLGEVLFF
CDR3nt: TGTGCCAGCAGTAGACTTGGAGAGGTGCTGTTTTTT
j_gene: TRBJ1-4
v_gene: TRBV7-9
abundance: -
d_gene: -

CDR3aa: CASSQDMGTGGRSSAARNEQFF
CDR3nt: TGTGCCAGCAGCCAAGATATGGGGACTGGCGGGAGGTCATCAGCGGCACGCAATGAGCAGTTCTTC
j_gene: TRBJ2-1
v_gene: TRBV3-1/TRBV3-2
abundance: -
d_gene: TRBD2

CDR3aa: CASSDSTTHDEQFF
CDR3nt: TGTGCCAGCAGTGACTCGACTACCCACGATGAGCAGTTCTTC
j_gene: TRBJ2-1
v_gene: TRBV6-4
abundance: -
d_gene: -

CDR3aa: CSVDPGSGGYTF
CDR3nt: TGCAGCGTTGACCCCGGTTCGGGGGGCTACACCTTC
j_gene: TRBJ1-2
v_gene: TRBV29-1
abundance: -
d_gene: -

CDR3aa: CASSEQLWSGNTIYF
CDR3nt: TGTGCCAGCAGTGAACAGTTGTGGTCTGGAAACACCATATATTTT
j_gene: TRBJ1-3
v_gene: TRBV6-1
abundance: -
d_gene: -

CDR3aa: CASSQESQAGNTIYF
CDR3nt: TGTGCCAGCAGCCAAGAGTCTCAGGCAGGAAACACCATATATTTT
j_gene: TRBJ1-3
v_gene: TRBV4-2
abundance: once
d_gene: -

CDR3aa: CASSSDRGIKKLFF
CDR3nt: TGTGCCAGCAGCTCCGACAGGGGCATTAAAAAACTGTTTTTT
j_gene: TRBJ1-4
v_gene: TRBV2
abundance: -
d_gene: TRBD1

CDR3aa: CASSHPQGGVYEQYF
CDR3nt: TGCGCCAGCAGCCACCCCCAGGGGGGAGTCTACGAGCAGTACTTC
j_gene: TRBJ2-7
v_gene: TRBV4-1
abundance: once
d_gene: -

CDR3aa: CASLPGTGSWEQYF
CDR3nt: TGTGCCAGCCTCCCAGGGACAGGGTCCTGGGAGCAGTACTTC
j_gene: TRBJ2-7
v_gene: TRBV6-5
abundance: -
d_gene: TRBD1

CDR3aa: CASSDGTGNYGYTF
CDR3nt: TGCGCCAGCAGTGATGGGACAGGGAACTATGGCTACACCTTC
j_gene: TRBJ1-2
v_gene: TRBV10-1
abundance: many
d_gene: TRBD1

CDR3aa: CAISEGQGGTDQPQHF
CDR3nt: TGTGCCATCAGTGAGGGACAGGGAGGTACGGATCAGCCCCAGCATTTT
j_gene: TRBJ1-5
v_gene: TRBV10-3
abundance: once
d_gene: TRBD1

CDR3aa: CASSSAAYGYTF
CDR3nt: TGTGCCAGCAGTTCGGCGGCCTATGGCTACACCTTC
j_gene: TRBJ1-2
v_gene: TRBV12-3/TRBV12-4
abundance: -
d_gene: -

CDR3aa: CASSPSALPNYGYTF
CDR3nt: TGTGCCAGCAGCCCAAGCGCACTCCCTAACTATGGCTACACCTTC
j_gene: TRBJ1-2
v_gene: TRBV14
abundance: -
d_gene: -

CDR3aa: CASSHWTEVEAFF
CDR3nt: TGTGCCAGCAGCCATTGGACAGAGGTTGAAGCTTTCTTT
j_gene: TRBJ1-1
v_gene: TRBV14
abundance: -
d_gene: -

CDR3aa: CASSFGFGQGNEKLFF
CDR3nt: TGTGCCAGCAGCTTCGGGTTCGGACAGGGGAATGAAAAACTGTTTTTT
j_gene: TRBJ1-4
v_gene: TRBV7-2
abundance: -
d_gene: TRBD1

CDR3aa: CATSDSRVGAQHF
CDR3nt: TGTGCCACCAGTGACTCCCGGGTGGGTGCCCAGCATTTT
j_gene: TRBJ1-5
v_gene: TRBV24-1
abundance: -
d_gene: -

CDR3aa: CASSQEYRPGELFF
CDR3nt: TGCGCCAGCAGCCAAGAGTACAGGCCCGGGGAGCTGTTTTTT
j_gene: TRBJ2-2
v_gene: TRBV4-1
abundance: few
d_gene: -

CDR3aa: CASSDFMDRGLNQPQHF
CDR3nt: TGTGCCAGCAGTGATTTTATGGACAGGGGTCTAAATCAGCCCCAGCATTTT
j_gene: TRBJ1-5
v_gene: TRBV6-1
abundance: few
d_gene: TRBD1

CDR3aa: CASSRTGDSGNTIYF
CDR3nt: TGTGCCAGCAGCAGGACAGGGGATTCTGGAAACACCATATATTTT
j_gene: TRBJ1-3
v_gene: TRBV7-3
abundance: -
d_gene: TRBD1

CDR3aa: CASSDSGQISYEQYF
CDR3nt: TGTGCCAGCAGCGATAGCGGGCAAATCTCCTACGAGCAGTACTTC
j_gene: TRBJ2-7
v_gene: TRBV9
abundance: -
d_gene: TRBD2

CDR3aa: CASSLQITGELFF
CDR3nt: TGTGCCAGCAGCCTTCAGATAACCGGGGAGCTGTTTTTT
j_gene: TRBJ2-2
v_gene: TRBV5-4
abundance: once
d_gene: -

CDR3aa: CASSPGDATNEKLFF
CDR3nt: TGCGCCAGCAGCCCGGGTGACGCAACTAATGAAAAACTGTTTTTT
j_gene: TRBJ1-4
v_gene: TRBV4-3
abundance: -
d_gene: -

CDR3aa: CSASGQGSNYGYTF
CDR3nt: TGCAGTGCTAGTGGTCAAGGGAGTAACTATGGCTACACCTTC
j_gene: TRBJ1-2
v_gene: TRBV20-1
abundance: -
d_gene: -

CDR3aa: CASSSSPRRQDIQYF
CDR3nt: TGTGCCAGCAGCTCCTCCCCACGTAGACAGGACATTCAGTACTTC
j_gene: TRBJ2-4
v_gene: TRBV7-6
abundance: -
d_gene: -

CDR3aa: CASSELGEGTSNEQFF
CDR3nt: TGCGCCAGCAGTGAGTTGGGGGAGGGGACCAGCAATGAGCAGTTCTTC
j_gene: TRBJ2-1
v_gene: TRBV10-1
abundance: -
d_gene: TRBD2

CDR3aa: CASSGVQETQYF
CDR3nt: TGTGCCAGCAGTGGCGTTCAAGAGACCCAGTACTTC
j_gene: TRBJ2-5
v_gene: TRBV2
abundance: -
d_gene: -

CDR3aa: CASSSQESSNQPQHF
CDR3nt: TGTGCCAGCAGTTCACAGGAGTCTAGCAATCAGCCCCAGCATTTT
j_gene: TRBJ1-5
v_gene: TRBV27
abundance: -
d_gene: -

CDR3aa: CASRPWTSGYNEQFF
CDR3nt: TGTGCCAGCAGACCATGGACTAGCGGGTACAATGAGCAGTTCTTC
j_gene: TRBJ2-1
v_gene: TRBV6-7
abundance: -
d_gene: TRBD2

CDR3aa: CASRARGLNTGELFF
CDR3nt: TGTGCCAGTAGGGCCAGGGGGTTGAACACCGGGGAGCTGTTTTTT
j_gene: TRBJ2-2
v_gene: TRBV19
abundance: -
d_gene: TRBD1

CDR3aa: CASTPLSGGQGEQFF
CDR3nt: TGTGCCAGCACCCCACTTAGCGGGGGGCAGGGGGAGCAGTTCTTC
j_gene: TRBJ2-1
v_gene: TRBV14
abundance: -
d_gene: TRBD2